This entry lists 18 T cell receptor beta chains sequenced from one sample in a study of CXCR3-negative and CXCR3-positive naive CD8 T cells. UMI-labeled TRB cDNA libraries were prepared by 5' RACE. TCRdb re-called the 5' RACE reads; every CDR3 protein appears as one record, without DNA. Its listing shows roughly 70,000 distinct CDR3 sequences. Sequenced input: naive CXCR3- CD8+ T cells from blood. Indicated subset: CD45RO-CCR7+CD27+CD95- naive CD8+ T cells lacking CXCR3 (TNR3-). The receptor set was obtained from a human donor in good health. Some clones in this sample may be carry-over from other donors' samples.

The chain has TRBV12-3 or TRBV12-4 and TRBJ1-2; the TCRdb D gene call, TRBD1, has no DNA to confirm it. This CDR3 comprises 15 residues. The chain's CDR3 is CASFKGTGDEYGYTF.

The chain recombines TRBV10-3 with TRBJ1-1. The length of the CDR3 is 17 residues. The germline V gene encodes CDR1 ENHRY and CDR2 SYGVKD. CDR3 region: CAISERYSGHGNTEAFF.

The chain carries TRBV29-1 and TRBJ1-2. The CDR3 runs 12 residues. CDR1 is SQVTM, CDR2 ANQGSEA, per germline. CDR3 residues: CSVPGLLGGYTF. Full variable domain (missing parts from reference TRBV29-1 and TRBJ1-2): SAVISQKPSRDICQRGTSLTIQCQVDSQVTMMFWYRQQPGQSLTLIATANQGSEATYESGFVIDKFPISRPNLTFSTLTVSNMSPEDSSIYLCSVPGLLGGYTFGSGTRLTVV.

The chain uses TRBV5-1 and TRBJ2-1; the TCRdb D gene call, TRBD2, has no DNA to confirm it. Germline V gene data show CDR1 as SGHRS and CDR2 as YFSETQ. This CDR3 is 19 amino acids long. This CDR3 is CASSFGIDRGTWAINEQFF.

The genes are TRBV7-9 and TRBJ2-1. The germline V gene has CDR1 SEHNR and CDR2 FQNEAQ (reference sequence). CDR3 length: 13 residues. The CDR3 region is CASSDSSYNEQFF.

The chain joins TRBV13 to TRBJ2-5; TCRdb's D gene call, TRBD1, goes unchecked for lack of DNA. The CDR3 runs 12 residues. From germline, CDR1 is PRHDT and CDR2 FYEKMQ (reference sequence). CDR3 sequence: CASAPQGETQYF. The whole variable domain, filled in from reference TRBV13 and TRBJ2-5, reads AAGVIQSPRHLIKEKRETATLKCYPIPRHDTVYWYQQGPGQDPQFLISFYEKMQSDKGSIPDRFSAQQFSDYHSELNMSSLELGDSALYFCASAPQGETQYFGPGTRLLVL.

The chain links TRBV29-1 to TRBJ1-1. The CDR3 contains 14 residues. Germline CDR1 and CDR2: SQVTM and ANQGSEA. CDR3 amino acids: CSVEDVTVGTEAFF.

J is TRBJ1-1 and V is TRBV28; without DNA, the TCRdb call of TRBD1 cannot be checked. The CDR3 covers 12 residues. Germline V gene lookup returns CDR1 MDHEN and CDR2 SYDVKM. This CDR3 reads CASKRQGTEAFF.

This sequence joins TRBV19 and TRBJ2-3. Germline loops: CDR1 LNHDA, CDR2 SQIVND (reference sequence). The CDR3 spans 12 residues. CDR3 loop: CASSIGVDTQHF.

This CDR3 is CASSSYTGNEQFF. J is TRBJ2-1 and V is TRBV28. The CDR3 has 13 amino acids. Germline lookup yields CDR1 MDHEN and CDR2 SYDVKM.

The gene calls are TRBV21-1 and TRBJ1-2; the TCRdb call, TRBD1, lacks DNA for checking. TRBV21-1 is termed a pseudogene. CDR3 length: 14 residues. CDR3: CASSNGTGLHGYTF.

The chain combines TRBV5-6 with TRBJ2-3. From germline, CDR1 is SGHDT and CDR2 YYEEEE. The CDR3 is 14 amino acids. This chain's CDR3 is CASSLVIATYTQYF.

The genes are TRBV30 and TRBJ1-1. The CDR3 is 12 amino acids. Germline V gene lookup returns CDR1 GTSNPN and CDR2 SVGIG (reference sequence). The chain's CDR3 is CAWGDRNTEAFF.

The chain joins TRBV20-1 to TRBJ2-1; without DNA, the TCRdb call of TRBD2 cannot be checked. The CDR3 covers 17 residues. Germline V gene data show CDR1 as DFQATT and CDR2 as SNEGSKA (reference sequence). The CDR3 reads CSALPPEASGGANEQFF.

The chain employs TRBV20-1 and TRBJ1-1. This CDR3 spans 14 amino acids. Germline V gene lookup returns CDR1 DFQATT and CDR2 SNEGSKA (reference sequence). The CDR3: CSAREGGRNTEAFF.

J is TRBJ2-7 and V is TRBV6-2 or TRBV6-3. The CDR3 has 16 residues. Germline values: CDR1 MNHEY, CDR2 SVGEGT. This chain's CDR3 is CASSETRTGATYEQYF.

The chain joins TRBV7-9 to TRBJ2-7. The CDR3 totals 15 residues. CDR1 and CDR2 from the germline V gene are SEHNR and FQNEAQ (reference sequence). This CDR3 reads CASSLSVGSSYEQYF.

The chain combines TRBV7-9 with TRBJ1-1; TCRdb names TRBD1, which stays unverified in the absence of DNA. Germline V gene sequence: CDR1 SEHNR, CDR2 FQNEAQ (reference sequence). The CDR3 runs 13 residues. The CDR3 here is CASSPPLGGEAFF.